This TCR beta chain appears in the sequencing data of a study of blood T cell repertoires in COVID-19. Repertoires were generated with immunoSEQ multiplex PCR, while TCRdb's copy carries only in-frame clones and drops some. The sample contains about 130,000 clones, roughly 85% of which appear only once. Followed longitudinally, the Seattle patients had been enrolled during active infection. The germline V gene encodes CDR1 LGHNT and CDR2 FRNRAP. Trimming took 4 bases from V and 0 from J, leaving 14 bases between them. The CDR3 loop spans 16 amino acids. This chain connects TRBV12-5 to TRBJ2-3; maybe TRBD2 (6 bases). Sequencing was done on a sample of peripheral blood. The receptor was isolated from a woman older than 75 with COVID-19, enrolled during active disease. The CDR3 bases are TGTGCTAGTGGTTCGGGGGAAGTTTCCAGCACAGATACGCAGTATTTT. It translates to CASGSGEVSSTDTQYF.